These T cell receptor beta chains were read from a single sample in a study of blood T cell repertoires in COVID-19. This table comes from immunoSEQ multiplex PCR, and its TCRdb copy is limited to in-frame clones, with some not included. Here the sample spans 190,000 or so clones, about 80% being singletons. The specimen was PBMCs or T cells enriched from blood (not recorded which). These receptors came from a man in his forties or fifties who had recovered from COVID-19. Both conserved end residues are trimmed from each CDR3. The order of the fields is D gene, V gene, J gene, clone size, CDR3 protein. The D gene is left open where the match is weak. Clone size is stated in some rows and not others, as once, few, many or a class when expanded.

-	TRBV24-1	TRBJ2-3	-	ATSDLDITDTQY
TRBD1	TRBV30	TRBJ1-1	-	AWTTRTGLNTEAF
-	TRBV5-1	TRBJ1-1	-	ASSLQSRMNTEAF
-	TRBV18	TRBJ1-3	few	ASSPRSISGNTIY
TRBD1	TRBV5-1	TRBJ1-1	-	ASSFGTGGPNTEAF
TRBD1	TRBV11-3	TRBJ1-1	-	ASSGGTASGPF
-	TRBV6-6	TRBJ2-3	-	ASSTDRNRGTDTQY
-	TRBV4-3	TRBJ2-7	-	ASSQDVRSWEQY
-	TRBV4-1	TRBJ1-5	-	ASSQESGQPQH
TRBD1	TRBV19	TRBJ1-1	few	ASSPVGQGGTEAF
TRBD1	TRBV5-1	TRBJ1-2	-	ASSIAGTGVGYT
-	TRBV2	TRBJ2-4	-	ASSEERSKNIQY
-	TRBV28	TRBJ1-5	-	ASSPGEQPQH
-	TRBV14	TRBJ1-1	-	ASRGLTEAF
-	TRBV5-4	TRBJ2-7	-	ASSLALTGEQY
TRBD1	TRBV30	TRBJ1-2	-	AWSVRGGTGHYGYT
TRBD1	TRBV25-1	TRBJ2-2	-	ASSDPGTGVGGELF
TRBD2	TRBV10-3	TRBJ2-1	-	AISEGAGVRNEQF
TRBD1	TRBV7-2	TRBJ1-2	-	ASSSGQSTNYGYT
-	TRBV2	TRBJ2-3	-	ASTRSDTQY
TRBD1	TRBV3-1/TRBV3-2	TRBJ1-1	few	ASSSGGPTEAF
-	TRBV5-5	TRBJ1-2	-	ASNDGGRRANYGYT
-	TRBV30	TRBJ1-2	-	AWSVLAGNYGYT
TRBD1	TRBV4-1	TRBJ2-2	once	ASSQDPGQGAGGELF
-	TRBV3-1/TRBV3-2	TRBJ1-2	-	ASSQDQAYGYT
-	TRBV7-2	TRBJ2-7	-	ASSLAEVSYEQY
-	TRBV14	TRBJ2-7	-	ASSQVGYEQY
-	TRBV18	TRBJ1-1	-	ASSWTDMNTEAF
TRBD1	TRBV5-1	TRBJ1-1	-	ASSLQGAQDTEAF
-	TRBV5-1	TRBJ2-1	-	ASSLAGKGNEQF
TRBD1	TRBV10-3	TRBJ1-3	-	AIREPGQLSGNTIY
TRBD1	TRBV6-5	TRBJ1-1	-	ASSPEGQGLKAF
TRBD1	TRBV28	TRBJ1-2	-	ASSSPGTGGGGYT
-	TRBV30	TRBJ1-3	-	AWSNRVADTIY
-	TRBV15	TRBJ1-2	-	ATSQVNYGYT
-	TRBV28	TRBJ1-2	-	ASTPVGNRPGTKNYGYT
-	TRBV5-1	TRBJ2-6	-	ASSLDSSGANVLT
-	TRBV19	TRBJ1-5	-	ASSILGGNQPQH
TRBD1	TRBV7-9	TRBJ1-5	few	ASSSGGTAGQPQH
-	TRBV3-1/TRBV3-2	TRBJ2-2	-	ASSRFQTGELF
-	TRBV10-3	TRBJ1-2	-	AISESVVLGFNYGYT
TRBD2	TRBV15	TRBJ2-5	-	ATSSPGTSGGATETQY
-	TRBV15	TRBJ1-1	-	ATSRDRSNFAEAF
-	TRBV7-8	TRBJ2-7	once	ASSLGFAPTHYEQY
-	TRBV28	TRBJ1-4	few	ASSTADEKLF
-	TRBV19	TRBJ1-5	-	ASSIAGYNQPQH
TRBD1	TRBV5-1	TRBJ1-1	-	ASSQAGTGYMNTEAF
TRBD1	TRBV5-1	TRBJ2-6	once	ASSPSTPGQGSLRSGANVLT
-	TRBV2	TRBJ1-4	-	ASMWEAGLEKLF
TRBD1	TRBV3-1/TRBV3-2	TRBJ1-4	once	ASSRRGRGLEKLF
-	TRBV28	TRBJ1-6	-	ASLQGPDSPLH
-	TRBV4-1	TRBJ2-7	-	ASSQFSLGRSSYEQY
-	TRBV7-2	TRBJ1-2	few	ASSSLGGVEGNYGYT
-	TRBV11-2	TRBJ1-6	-	ASSSRVYNSPLH